This TCR beta chain was retrieved from a study of beta chain features in type 1 diabetes. As concerns this clone: Its specificity is not known.

Study findings and constraints: A potential PCR bias toward shorter templates would be equal in patient and control samples.

The CDR3 runs 17 residues. The V gene end was trimmed by 2 bases and the J gene end by 4 bases; junction bases not matched to a gene: 10. Germline V gene sequence: CDR1 LGHNA, CDR2 YSLEER. Expressed TCRB transcripts were sequenced, since all the RNA that had been isolated was reverse transcribed. Sequenced by immunoSEQ multiplex PCR; TCRdb stores in-frame clones only, minus some. The repertoire has some 900,000 clones, roughly 15% of them found once; the top ten carry 0.02% to 0.03%. Averaging approximately 0.11 L, one heparinised blood draw was given by each donor. Staining for CD45RO/CCR7/CD25/CD127/CD95/CD27 allowed sorting of CD4+ naive, central memory, regulatory and stem cell-like memory cells.

The chain links TRBV4-3 to TRBJ2-1; 8 nucleotides align to TRBD2. The TCR was taken from a woman between 18 and 29 years old in good health. The material sequenced was naive CD4+ T cells from blood. The CDR3 loop is CASSQNGGGGRYNEQFF. CDR3 coding DNA: TGCGCCAGCAGCCAAAACGGAGGCGGCGGGAGGTACAATGAGCAGTTCTTC.